The rows below give T cell receptor beta chains drawn from one sample of a study of siplizumab effects on memory and regulatory T cells. Generated by immunoSEQ multiplex PCR, the TCRdb table keeps only in-frame clones and is missing some. The sample yields 99,000 or so clones, more than 85% seen once. What was sequenced was CD4+ T cells sorted from blood. These receptors all come from a human donor in good health. The conserved cysteine and the conserved F or W are not part of the CDR3 here.

TRBV27,TRBJ1-1,11,ASSSYKNTEAF
TRBV5-4,TRBJ1-4,12,ASSLWGRGEKLF
TRBV20-1,TRBJ1-3,9,SAGAGNTIY
TRBV5-6,TRBJ1-3,13,ASSGRDISGNTIY
TRBV7-9,TRBJ1-3,15,ASTQYPKGGAGNTIY
TRBV7-8,TRBJ1-5,11,ASSLGNNQPQH
TRBV11-1,TRBJ1-3,13,ASSSWDGSGNTIY
TRBV6-1,TRBJ2-3,9,ASSEIDTQY
TRBV11-3,TRBJ2-1,13,ASSLQSGIYNEQF
TRBV18,TRBJ2-3,14,ASSPGLAGEGDTQY
TRBV10-3,TRBJ2-1,12,AISGGSFANEQF
TRBV10-2,TRBJ2-2,11,ASREGNTGELF
TRBV19,TRBJ1-1,11,ASSDRGNTEAF
TRBV6-5,TRBJ2-7,13,ASSYSHRGPYEQY